This T cell receptor (beta chain) was captured by sequencing in a study of blood T cell repertoires in COVID-19. The V and J ends lost 4 bases and 6 bases respectively, with 10 bases between them. This CDR3 has 12 amino acids. TCRdb's copy holds only in-frame clones and misses some; the assay was immunoSEQ multiplex PCR. The table includes about 81,000 clones, roughly four fifths detected once. This sequence originates from a human donor in a cohort sampled during active COVID-19. The rearrangement joins TRBV12-3 or TRBV12-4 to TRBJ2-7; no reliable D call. Sequenced: peripheral blood. CDR3 coding DNA: TGTGCCAGCAGTTCGACTCGTTTCGAGCAGTACTTC. Encoded protein: CASSSTRFEQYF.